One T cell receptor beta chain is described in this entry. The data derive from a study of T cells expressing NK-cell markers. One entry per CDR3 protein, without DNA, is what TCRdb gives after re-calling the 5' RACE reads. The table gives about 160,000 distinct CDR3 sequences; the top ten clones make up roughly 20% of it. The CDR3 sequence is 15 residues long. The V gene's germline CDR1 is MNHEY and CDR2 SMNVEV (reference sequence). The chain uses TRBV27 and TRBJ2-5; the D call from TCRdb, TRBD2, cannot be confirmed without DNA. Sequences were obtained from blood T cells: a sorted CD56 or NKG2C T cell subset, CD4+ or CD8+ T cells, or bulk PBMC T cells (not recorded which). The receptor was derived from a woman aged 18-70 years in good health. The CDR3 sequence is CASSTTATGKETQYF.